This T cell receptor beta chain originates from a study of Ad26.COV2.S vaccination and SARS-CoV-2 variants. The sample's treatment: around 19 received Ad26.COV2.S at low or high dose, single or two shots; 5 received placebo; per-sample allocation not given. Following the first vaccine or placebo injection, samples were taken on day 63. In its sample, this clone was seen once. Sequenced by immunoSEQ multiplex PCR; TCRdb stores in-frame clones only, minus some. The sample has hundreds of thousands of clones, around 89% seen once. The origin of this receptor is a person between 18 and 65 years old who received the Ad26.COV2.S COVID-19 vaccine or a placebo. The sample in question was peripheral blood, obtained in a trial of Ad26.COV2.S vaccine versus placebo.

CDR3 bases: TGTGCCAGCAGCTTTAGCGGAGAGACCCAGTACTTC. It codes for CASSFSGETQYF. This chain connects TRBV5-4 to TRBJ2-5, with D perhaps matching TRBD2 (6 bases). The CDR3 is 12 residues long. CDR1 SGHNT and CDR2 YYREEE come from the germline V gene (reference sequence). Trimming pared 2 bases from V and 4 bases from J, leaving 6 bases between.